This TCR beta chain was retrieved from a study of T cell changes during pregnancy in multiple sclerosis. Trimming removed 3 bases at V and 5 bases at J, with 8 bases between. The CDR3 length is 12 residues. CDR1 SGHRS and CDR2 YFSETQ come from the germline V gene. Sequencing was performed with immunoSEQ multiplex PCR; in TCRdb, only in-frame clones are kept and a portion is missing. The sample has 38,000 or so clones, more than 90% seen once. The rearrangement links TRBV5-1 to TRBJ2-5; D perhaps matches TRBD2 (6 bases). The sample was CD8+ T cells from peripheral blood mononuclear cells, taken in the first trimester of pregnancy. The receptor comes from a female donor with multiple sclerosis, enrolled in a pregnancy study. The CDR3 is CASSSRGETQYF. The CDR3 DNA sequence: TGCGCCAGCAGCTCCCGGGGGGAGACCCAGTACTTC.